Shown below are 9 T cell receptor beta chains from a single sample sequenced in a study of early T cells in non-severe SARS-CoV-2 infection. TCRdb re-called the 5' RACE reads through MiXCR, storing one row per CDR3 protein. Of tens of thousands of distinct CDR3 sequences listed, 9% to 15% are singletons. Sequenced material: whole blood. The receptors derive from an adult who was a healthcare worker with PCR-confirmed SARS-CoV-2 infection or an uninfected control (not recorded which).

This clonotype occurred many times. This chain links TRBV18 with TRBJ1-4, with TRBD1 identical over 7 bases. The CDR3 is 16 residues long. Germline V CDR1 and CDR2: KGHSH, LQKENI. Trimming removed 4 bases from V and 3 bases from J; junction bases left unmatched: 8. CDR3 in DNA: TGTGCCAGCTCACAGGGACAGCCGGGGGCTAATGAAAAACTGTTTTTT. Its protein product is CASSQGQPGANEKLFF.

Here the CDR3 reads CASSPRSSGELFF. CDR3 sequence (DNA): TGTGCCAGCAGCCCTAGGAGTAGCGGGGAGCTGTTTTTT. The chain links TRBV11-2 to TRBJ2-2; D is unresolved. Deletions cut 5 bases from V and 7 bases from J, with 11 bases between. Germline CDR1 is SGHAT and CDR2 is FQNNGV. CDR3 length: 13 residues.

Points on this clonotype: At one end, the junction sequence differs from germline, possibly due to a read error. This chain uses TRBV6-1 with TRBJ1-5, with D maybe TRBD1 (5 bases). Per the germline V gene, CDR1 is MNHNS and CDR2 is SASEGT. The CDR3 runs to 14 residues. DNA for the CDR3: TGTGCCAGCAGTGAACATCGGGGGGATCAGCCCCGGCATTTT. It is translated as CASSEHRGDQPRHF.

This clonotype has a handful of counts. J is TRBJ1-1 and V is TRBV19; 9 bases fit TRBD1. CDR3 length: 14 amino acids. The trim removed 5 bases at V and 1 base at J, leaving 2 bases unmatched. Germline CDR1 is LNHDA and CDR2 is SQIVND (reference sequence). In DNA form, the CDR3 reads TGTGCCAGTAGTCCGGGACAGGGGAACACTGAAGCTTTCTTT. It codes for CASSPGQGNTEAFF.

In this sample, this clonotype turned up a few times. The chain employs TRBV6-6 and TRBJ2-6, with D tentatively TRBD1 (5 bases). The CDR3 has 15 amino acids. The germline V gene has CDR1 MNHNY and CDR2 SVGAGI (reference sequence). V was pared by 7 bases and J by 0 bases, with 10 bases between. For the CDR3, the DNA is TGTGCCAGCACCAGCAGGGTCTCTGGGGCCAACGTCCTGACTTTC. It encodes CASTSRVSGANVLTF.

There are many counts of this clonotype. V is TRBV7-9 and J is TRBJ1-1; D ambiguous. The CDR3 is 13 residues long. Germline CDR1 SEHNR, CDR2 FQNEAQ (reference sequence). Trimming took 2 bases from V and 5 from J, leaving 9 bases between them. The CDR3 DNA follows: TGTGCCAGCAGCTTATACGAGAAAACTGAAGCTTTCTTT. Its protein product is CASSLYEKTEAFF.

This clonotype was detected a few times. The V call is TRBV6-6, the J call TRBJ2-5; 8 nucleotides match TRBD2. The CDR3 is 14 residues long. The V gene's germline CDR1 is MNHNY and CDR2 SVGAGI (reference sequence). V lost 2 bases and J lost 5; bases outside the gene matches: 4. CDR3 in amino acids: CASSYVSGSETQYF. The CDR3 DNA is TGTGCCAGCAGTTACGTGAGCGGGAGTGAGACCCAGTACTTC.

The CDR3 nucleotides read TGTGCCAGCAGCTTTTCCCAATCACCCCTCCACTTT. This translates into CASSFSQSPLHF. The chain employs TRBV7-9 and TRBJ1-6, with D unclear. V was clipped by 3 bases and J by 10 bases, with 7 bases between them. Per the germline V gene, CDR1 is SEHNR and CDR2 is FQNEAQ (reference sequence). CDR3 length: 12 residues.

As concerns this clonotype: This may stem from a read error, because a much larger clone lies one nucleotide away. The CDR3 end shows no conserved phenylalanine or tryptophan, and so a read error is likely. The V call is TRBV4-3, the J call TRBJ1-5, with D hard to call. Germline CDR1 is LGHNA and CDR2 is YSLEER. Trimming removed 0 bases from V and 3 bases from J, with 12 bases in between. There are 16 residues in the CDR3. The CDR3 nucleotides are TGCGCCAGCAGCCAAGAAGCGGGTGGAATCAATCAGCCCCAGCATTCT. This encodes CASSQEAGGINQPQHS.